Each of the 8 T cell receptor beta chains below was sequenced from the same sample in a study of Graves' ophthalmopathy and Graves' hyperthyroidism. RNA transcripts were the template, and TCR beta CDR3 regions were amplified from them. HTBI primers were used in a first-round RT-PCR, which preceded a second-round multiplex PCR. TCRdb fed the multiplex PCR reads into MiXCR, producing one record per CDR3 protein. This table has 200,000 to 300,000 distinct CDR3 sequences, roughly 50% appearing once. The sample consisted of peripheral blood. The receptor set was obtained from an adult man with Graves' ophthalmopathy.

This clonotype came up once. The CDR3 DNA reads as TGTGCCAGCAGCCCGACAGGAGATACGCAGTATTTT. It translates to CASSPTGDTQYF. This chain links TRBV9 with TRBJ2-3, with D maybe TRBD1 (6 bases). V was clipped by 4 bases and J by 5 bases, with 8 bases between them. The CDR3 runs 12 residues. Germline CDR1 and CDR2: SGDLS and YYNGEE.

This chain joins TRBV10-3 and TRBJ2-5; perhaps D is TRBD1 or TRBD2 (5 bases each). V lost 3 bases and J lost 8, with 13 bases in between. This CDR3 spans 13 amino acids. Germline V gives CDR1 ENHRY, CDR2 SYGVKD. CDR3 nucleotides: TGTGCCATCAGTGATGAACCACGGGACACCCAGTACTTC. It codes for CAISDEPRDTQYF.

The chain has TRBV13 and TRBJ2-7; 8 bases map to TRBD2. Looked up from germline, CDR1 is PRHDT and CDR2 is FYEKMQ (reference sequence). J gave up 5 bases and V 5 bases, and 11 bases lay outside the gene matches. The CDR3 extends over 15 amino acids. Written as DNA, the CDR3 is TGTGCCAGCAGCCCATCGGGACTAGGGAACCACGAGCAGTACTTC. It translates to CASSPSGLGNHEQYF.

This clonotype was counted a few times. The chain has TRBV29-1 and TRBJ1-2; D unclear. The CDR3 sequence is 12 residues long. Germline assignment: CDR1 SQVTM and CDR2 ANQGSEA. The V gene lost 3 bases and the J gene lost 4 bases, with 9 bases spanning the gap. CDR3 sequence reads: CSVEGESYGYTF. Here the CDR3 DNA reads TGCAGCGTTGAGGGCGAATCCTATGGCTACACCTTC.

The chain combines TRBV9 with TRBJ2-2; 10 bases align to TRBD1. Per germline, CDR1 SGDLS and CDR2 YYNGEE. The CDR3 totals 14 residues. J lost 9 bases, V lost 0 bases, and 2 bases had no gene match. CDR3 sequence reads: CASSVGQGARELFF. CDR3 sequence (DNA): TGTGCCAGCAGCGTAGGACAGGGGGCCCGGGAGCTGTTTTTT.

In DNA form, the CDR3 reads TGTGCCAGCAGCCAAGAATACAGGGAGTCTGGGGCCAACGTCCTGACTTTC. This codes for CASSQEYRESGANVLTF. The V and J genes are TRBV13 and TRBJ2-6; tentative D call: TRBD1 (6 bases). V was pared by 5 bases and J by 1 base, with 15 bases between. The CDR3 covers 17 residues. Per germline, CDR1 PRHDT and CDR2 FYEKMQ (reference sequence).

This chain connects TRBV20-1 to TRBJ2-5; 9 positions match TRBD1. CDR1 and CDR2 from the germline V gene are DFQATT and SNEGSKA (reference sequence). The CDR3 has 15 amino acids. The V gene end was trimmed by 2 bases and the J gene end by 5 bases; junction bases not matched to a gene: 9. The CDR3 region has the DNA TGCAGTGCTAGACGCGGGACAGGGCCCGCGGAGACCCAGTACTTC. It specifies CSARRGTGPAETQYF.

This clonotype was detected a few times. The chain carries TRBV29-1 and TRBJ2-2, with D possibly being TRBD2 (6 bases). Trimming cost V 8 bases and J 0 bases, with 16 bases left between them. The CDR3 length is 15 residues. CDR1 and CDR2 (germline): SQVTM, ANQGSEA. CDR3 in amino acids: CSSSGTHANTGELFF. In DNA, the CDR3 is TGCAGCTCTTCCGGGACTCACGCGAACACCGGGGAGCTGTTTTTT.